The 24 T cell receptor beta chains presented below share a single source sample, sequenced in a study of shared clonotypes between healthy human individuals. Some clones are missing from TCRdb's copy, which holds only in-frame ones; the method was immunoSEQ multiplex PCR. The data contain approximately 980,000 clones, about three quarters of them singletons. The specimen was memory CD4+ T cells sorted from blood. Subset given: CD45RA-negative fraction. Receptors originate from a man aged 18 to 29 in good health.

This chain's CDR3 is CASSYIPSGTNHYGYTF. CDR3 coding DNA: TGTGCCAGCAGCTACATTCCATCCGGGACAAATCACTATGGCTACACCTTC. J is TRBJ1-2 and V is TRBV11-3, with D perhaps matching TRBD1 (6 bases). This CDR3 is built from 17 residues. The germline gives CDR1 SGHNT, CDR2 YENEEA. The ends were cut back, 4 bases at V and 3 bases at J, with 21 bases in the middle. Supplemented by reference TRBV11-3 and TRBJ1-2, the full variable domain reads EAGVVQSPRYKIIEKKQPVAFWCNPISGHNTLYWYLQNLGQGPELLIRYENEEAVDDSQLPKDRFSAERLKGVDSTLKIQPAELGDSAVYLCASSYIPSGTNHYGYTFGSGTRLTVV.

The chain couples TRBV27 to TRBJ2-2, with 8 bases fitting TRBD1. J gave up 0 bases and V 5 bases, and 11 bases lay outside the gene matches. Germline lookup yields CDR1 MNHEY and CDR2 SMNVEV (reference sequence). This CDR3 region has 18 residues. CDR3 sequence (DNA): TGTGCCAGCAGTCCAGGACAGGGCGCAGCCGCGAACACCGGGGAGCTGTTTTTT. Its protein is CASSPGQGAAANTGELFF.

The genes are TRBV4-1 and TRBJ1-6, with TRBD1 identical over 7 bases. This CDR3 contains 16 residues. Germline lookup yields CDR1 MGHRA and CDR2 YSYEKL. V dropped 1 base and J dropped 0; count of bases not matched to a gene: 0. CDR3 DNA: TGCGCCAGCAGCCAAGGGACAGGCTCCTATAATTCACCCCTCCACTTT. Protein product: CASSQGTGSYNSPLHF.

The V call is TRBV15, the J call TRBJ2-1; D ambiguous. CDR1 is LNHNV and CDR2 is YYDKDF in the germline V gene (reference sequence). The CDR3 sequence is 15 residues long. Trimming pared 0 bases from V and 3 bases from J, leaving 9 bases between. This CDR3 is CATSRDLSHYNEQFF. DNA of the CDR3: TGTGCCACCAGCAGAGATTTGTCCCACTACAATGAGCAGTTCTTC.

This clone appeared a few times. This chain's CDR3 is CASSLAELNEQFF. As DNA, the CDR3 is TGTGCCAGCAGCTTAGCGGAGTTGAACGAGCAGTTCTTC. The V gene is TRBV7-9, the J gene TRBJ2-1; D is uncertain. Germline CDR1 reads SEHNR; CDR2 reads FQNEAQ (reference sequence). The length of the CDR3 is 13 residues. Trimming removed 0 bases from V and 10 bases from J, with 10 bases in between.

The CDR3: CASRAGPSNYGYTF. Written as DNA, the CDR3 is TGTGCCAGCAGGGCAGGGCCATCTAACTATGGCTACACCTTC. The chain is built from TRBV28 and TRBJ1-2; D perhaps matches TRBD1 (5 bases). Between the trimmed V and J ends, which lost 6 bases and 0 bases, there was a span of 11 bases. CDR3 size: 14 residues. Germline V CDR1 and CDR2: MDHEN, SYDVKM.

For this clone: The sample has other DNA sequences that encode this CDR3 too. The chain joins TRBV18 to TRBJ2-3, with 12 bases aligning to TRBD2. CDR1 and CDR2 from the germline V gene are KGHSH and LQKENI. After removal of 6 bases from V and 6 bases from J, the junction contained 1 base not matched to a gene. There are 13 residues in the CDR3. CDR3 in DNA: TGTGCCAGCTCGGGGACTAGCGGGGATACGCAGTATTTT. The encoded protein is CASSGTSGDTQYF.

The chain couples TRBV2 to TRBJ2-1; 7 bases line up with TRBD2. J lost 9 bases, V lost 8 bases, and 10 bases had no gene match. Germline CDR1 is SNHLY and CDR2 is FYNNEI. The CDR3 spans 13 residues. CDR3 sequence (DNA): TGTGCCAGCCGGGGAGGGGTCGGCGGTGAGCAGTTCTTC. This sequence encodes CASRGGVGGEQFF.

The chain carries TRBV29-1 and TRBJ2-5; tentative D call: TRBD2 (5 bases). CDR3 length equals 12 residues. Germline loops: CDR1 SQVTM, CDR2 ANQGSEA. Trimming cost V 5 bases and J 5 bases, with 12 bases left between them. The CDR3 sequence is CSVYRGSETQYF. The CDR3 coding sequence is TGCAGCGTTTATCGGGGATCGGAGACCCAGTACTTC.

This sequence joins TRBV7-9 and TRBJ2-1; D is unresolved. Germline V lookup: CDR1 SEHNR, CDR2 FQNEAQ (reference sequence). V was pared by 7 bases and J by 0 bases, with 10 bases between. This CDR3 has 14 amino acids. CDR3 protein: CASTRLSSYNEQFF. The CDR3 region has the DNA TGTGCCAGCACGAGGTTGAGCTCCTACAATGAGCAGTTCTTC.

This clone was picked up one time. This CDR3 reads CASTMWEEGSPLHF. The CDR3 bases are TGCGCCAGCACTATGTGGGAAGAGGGATCACCCCTCCACTTT. V and J are TRBV4-3 and TRBJ1-6; D not resolved. The CDR3 is 14 amino acids. Germline assignment: CDR1 LGHNA and CDR2 YSLEER. The V end was cut by 7 bases, the J end by 10 bases, with 17 bases between.

The chain employs TRBV5-1 and TRBJ1-4; 9 bases line up with TRBD1. V lost 3 bases and J lost 4; bases outside the gene matches: 7. The CDR3 is 16 amino acids. Germline loops: CDR1 SGHRS, CDR2 YFSETQ. The CDR3, as DNA: TGCGCCAGCAGCTACGGGACAGGGAACGGTAATGAAAAACTGTTTTTT. Its protein product is CASSYGTGNGNEKLFF. The variable domain in full, completed from reference TRBV5-1 and TRBJ1-4, reads KAGVTQTPRYLIKTRGQQVTLSCSPISGHRSVSWYQQTPGQGLQFLFEYFSETQRNKGNFPGRFSGRQFSNSRSEMNVSTLELGDSALYLCASSYGTGNGNEKLFFGSGTQLSVL.

About this clone itself: In the same sample, other DNA sequences code for this CDR3. CDR3 in amino acids: CASSGRMNTEAFF. The CDR3 bases are TGTGCCAGCAGTGGTCGGATGAACACTGAAGCTTTCTTT. The rearrangement joins TRBV2 to TRBJ1-1; D unclear. Germline CDR1 SNHLY, CDR2 FYNNEI. This CDR3 spans 13 amino acids. V lost 4 bases, J lost 0 bases, and 6 bases lay in between.

This clone has a handful of counts. The chain uses TRBV6-4 and TRBJ2-7, with 7 bases matching TRBD2. This CDR3 region has 14 residues. CDR1 and CDR2 (germline): MRHNA, SNTAGT. With 4 bases clipped from V and 2 bases from J, the junction kept 5 bases outside the gene matches. DNA for the CDR3: TGTGCCAGCAGTGGGGGGGGAATGACCTACGAGCAGTACTTC. Translation: CASSGGGMTYEQYF.

The rearrangement uses TRBV5-1 and TRBJ2-2, with 13 bases matching TRBD2. Germline trimming cut 2 bases from V and 6 bases from J; bases unmatched to any gene: 10. The germline gives CDR1 SGHRS, CDR2 YFSETQ. This CDR3 is 18 amino acids long. The DNA of the CDR3 is TGCGCCAGCAGCTTAGTCGGACTAGCGGGAGCTAGTTCCGGGGAGCTGTTTTTT. Amino acids: CASSLVGLAGASSGELFF.

This chain links TRBV7-3 with TRBJ2-7, with 7 bases matching TRBD1. The CDR3 contains 17 residues. Losses at the gene ends were 1 base for V and 1 base for J; bases not matched to a gene: 10. CDR1 is SGHTA, CDR2 FQGTGA, per germline. The CDR3 DNA follows: TGTGCCAGCAGCTTAAGACAGGGCCTACTCCCATCCTACGAGCAGTACTTC. Residues: CASSLRQGLLPSYEQYF.

The chain couples TRBV11-3 to TRBJ2-5; possibly TRBD1 for D (6 bases). The CDR3 runs to 17 residues. Trimming removed 1 base from V and 5 bases from J, with 20 bases in between. From germline, CDR1 is SGHNT and CDR2 YENEEA. CDR3 amino acids: CASSLGTKQGSDETQYF. CDR3 in DNA: TGTGCCAGCAGCTTAGGGACGAAACAGGGCAGTGACGAGACCCAGTACTTC.

This chain uses TRBV25-1 with TRBJ2-6; no firm D call. The CDR3 runs 14 residues. Trimming took off 3 bases at V and 4 bases at J, with 7 bases between the two ends. Germline V gene sequence: CDR1 MGHDK, CDR2 SYGVNS. DNA for the CDR3: TGTGCCAGCAGTGACCAAAAGGGGGCCAACGTCCTGACTTTC. This codes for CASSDQKGANVLTF.

CDR3 amino acids: CASSLKHAGQGHRSTDTQYF. The CDR3 bases are TGTGCCAGCAGCTTGAAACACGCCGGACAGGGCCATCGTAGCACAGATACGCAGTATTTT. This sequence joins TRBV5-4 and TRBJ2-3; 8 positions match TRBD1. Germline CDR1 and CDR2: SGHNT and YYREEE (reference sequence). This CDR3 has 20 amino acids. V was pared by 1 base and J by 0 bases, with 16 bases of the junction left unmatched.

The CDR3 region is CASRVGDEQYF. In DNA form, the CDR3 reads TGTGCCAGCAGGGTTGGGGACGAGCAGTACTTC. J is TRBJ2-7 and V is TRBV2; the D is unclear. Germline values: CDR1 SNHLY, CDR2 FYNNEI. Trimming took 6 bases from V and 5 from J, leaving 8 bases between them. The CDR3 spans 11 residues.

For this clone: The sample has other DNA sequences that encode this CDR3 too. The chain joins TRBV5-6 to TRBJ1-6; D gene unclear. V lost 0 bases and J 7 bases, leaving 5 bases between the germline ends. The germline gives CDR1 SGHDT, CDR2 YYEEEE. The CDR3 is 13 residues long. CDR3 in DNA: TGTGCCAGCAGCTTGGGGCCCAATTCACCCCTCCACTTT. It codes for CASSLGPNSPLHF.

The chain is built from TRBV28 and TRBJ1-5; perhaps TRBD1 as D (5 bases). The CDR3 runs to 13 residues. The germline V gene encodes CDR1 MDHEN and CDR2 SYDVKM. With 8 bases removed from V and 6 bases from J, the gap between germline ends came to 14 bases. The CDR3 bases are TGTGCCAGCTCGATCCAGGGATTTCAGCCCCAGCATTTT. As protein: CASSIQGFQPQHF.

The J gene is TRBJ2-3, the V gene TRBV6-5; no clear D gene. The CDR3 consists of 13 residues. The V gene lost 7 bases and the J gene lost 1 base, with 9 bases spanning the gap. CDR1 and CDR2 from the germline V gene are MNHEY and SVGAGI. The CDR3 region has the DNA TGTGCCAGCACGAATCCGGGCACAGATACGCAGTATTTT. Protein: CASTNPGTDTQYF.

About this clone: Additional DNA sequences in this sample encode the identical CDR3. The rearrangement uses TRBV5-4 and TRBJ1-1, with D possibly being TRBD1 (5 bases). Trimming removed 0 bases at V and 4 bases at J, with 13 bases between. CDR1 SGHNT and CDR2 YYREEE come from the germline V gene (reference sequence). CDR3 size: 15 residues. The CDR3 reads CASSLGVGTTTEAFF. The CDR3 nucleotides are TGTGCCAGCAGCTTGGGCGTGGGGACGACCACTGAAGCTTTCTTT.